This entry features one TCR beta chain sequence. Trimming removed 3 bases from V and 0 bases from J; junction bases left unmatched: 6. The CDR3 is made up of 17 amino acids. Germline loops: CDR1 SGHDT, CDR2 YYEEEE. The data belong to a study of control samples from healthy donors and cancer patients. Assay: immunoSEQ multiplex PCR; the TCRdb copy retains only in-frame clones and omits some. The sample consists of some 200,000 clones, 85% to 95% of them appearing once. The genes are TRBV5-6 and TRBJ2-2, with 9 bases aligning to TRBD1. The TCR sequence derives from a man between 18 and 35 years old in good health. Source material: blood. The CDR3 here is CASSWGTGTTNTGELFF. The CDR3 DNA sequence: TGTGCCAGCAGCTGGGGGACAGGGACAACGAACACCGGGGAGCTGTTTTTT.